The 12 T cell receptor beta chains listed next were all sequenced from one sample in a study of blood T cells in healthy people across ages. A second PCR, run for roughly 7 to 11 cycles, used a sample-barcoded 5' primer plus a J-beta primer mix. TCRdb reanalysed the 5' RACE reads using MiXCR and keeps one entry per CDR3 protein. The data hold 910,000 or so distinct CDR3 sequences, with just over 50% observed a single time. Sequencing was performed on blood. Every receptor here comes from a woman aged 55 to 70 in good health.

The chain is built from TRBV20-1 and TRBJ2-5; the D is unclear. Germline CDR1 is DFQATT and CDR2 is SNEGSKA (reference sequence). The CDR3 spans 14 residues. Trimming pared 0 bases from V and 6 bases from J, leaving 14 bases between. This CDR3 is CSARDSSGLKTQYF. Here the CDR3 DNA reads TGCAGTGCTAGAGATAGCTCCGGGTTGAAGACCCAGTACTTC.

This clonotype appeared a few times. The CDR3 nucleotides are TGCAGCGTTGAAGATCCCGGACAGAAACTGTTTTTT. Amino acid sequence: CSVEDPGQKLFF. V is TRBV29-1 and J is TRBJ1-4, with D possibly being TRBD1 (6 bases). Per germline, CDR1 SQVTM and CDR2 ANQGSEA. V gave up 0 bases and J gave up 11 bases, with 10 bases separating them. This CDR3 comprises 12 residues.

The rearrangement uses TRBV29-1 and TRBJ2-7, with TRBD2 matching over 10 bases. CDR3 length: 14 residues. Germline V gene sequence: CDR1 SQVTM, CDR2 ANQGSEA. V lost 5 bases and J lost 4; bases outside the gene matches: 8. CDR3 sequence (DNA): TGCAGCGTTTCCCGGACTAGCGGAAAATACGAGCAGTACTTC. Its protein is CSVSRTSGKYEQYF.

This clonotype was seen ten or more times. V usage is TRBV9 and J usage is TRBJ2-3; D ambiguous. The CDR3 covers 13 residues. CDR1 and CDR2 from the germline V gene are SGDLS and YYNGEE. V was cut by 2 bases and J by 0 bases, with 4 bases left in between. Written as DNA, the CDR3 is TGTGCCAGCAGCGTGACTAGCACAGATACGCAGTATTTT. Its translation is CASSVTSTDTQYF.

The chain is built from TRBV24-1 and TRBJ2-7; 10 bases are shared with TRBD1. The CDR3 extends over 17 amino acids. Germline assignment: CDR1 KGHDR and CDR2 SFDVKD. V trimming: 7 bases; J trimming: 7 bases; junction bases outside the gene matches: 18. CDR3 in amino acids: CATSDDVPGQGYNEQYF. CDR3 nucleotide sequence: TGTGCCACCAGCGACGATGTCCCGGGACAGGGGTACAATGAGCAGTACTTC.

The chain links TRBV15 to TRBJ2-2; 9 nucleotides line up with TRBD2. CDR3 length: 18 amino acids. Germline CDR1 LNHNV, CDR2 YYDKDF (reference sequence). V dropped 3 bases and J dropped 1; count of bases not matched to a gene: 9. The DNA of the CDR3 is TGTGCCACCAGCAGGAGACTAGGACTAGCGAGGAACACCGGGGAGCTGTTTTTT. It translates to CATSRRLGLARNTGELFF.

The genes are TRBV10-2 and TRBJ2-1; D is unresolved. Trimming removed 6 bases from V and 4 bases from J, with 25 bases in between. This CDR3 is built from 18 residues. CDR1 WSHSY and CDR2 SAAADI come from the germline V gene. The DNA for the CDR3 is TGCGCCAGCAGCCCTAGGGCCGACATCGGAAGAGTTTACAATGAGCAGTTCTTC. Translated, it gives CASSPRADIGRVYNEQFF.

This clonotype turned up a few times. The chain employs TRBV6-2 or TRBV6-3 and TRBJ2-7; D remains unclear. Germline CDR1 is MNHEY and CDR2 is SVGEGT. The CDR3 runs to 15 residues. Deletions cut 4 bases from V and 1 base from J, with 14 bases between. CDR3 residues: CASSFHQTRSYEQYF. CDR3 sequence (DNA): TGTGCCAGCAGTTTCCACCAGACTCGGTCCTACGAGCAGTACTTC.

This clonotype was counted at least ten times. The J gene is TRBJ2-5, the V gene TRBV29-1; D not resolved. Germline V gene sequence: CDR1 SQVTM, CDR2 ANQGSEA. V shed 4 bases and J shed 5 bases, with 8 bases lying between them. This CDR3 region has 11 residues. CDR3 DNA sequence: TGCAGCGTTGCTGACGTGGAGACCCAGTACTTC. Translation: CSVADVETQYF.

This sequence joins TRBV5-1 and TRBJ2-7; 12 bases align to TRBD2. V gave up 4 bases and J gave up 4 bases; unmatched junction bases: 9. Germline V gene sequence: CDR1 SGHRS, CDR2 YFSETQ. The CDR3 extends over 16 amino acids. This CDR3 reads CASSPGTSGWRYEQYF. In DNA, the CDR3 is TGCGCCAGCAGCCCCGGGACTAGCGGGTGGAGATACGAGCAGTACTTC.

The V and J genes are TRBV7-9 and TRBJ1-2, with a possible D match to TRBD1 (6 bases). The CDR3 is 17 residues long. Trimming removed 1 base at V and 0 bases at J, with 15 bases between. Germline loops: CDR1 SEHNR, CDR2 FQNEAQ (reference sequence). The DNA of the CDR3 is TGTGCCAGCAGCTTAGACCACCAGGGGTATACTAACTATGGCTACACCTTC. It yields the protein CASSLDHQGYTNYGYTF.

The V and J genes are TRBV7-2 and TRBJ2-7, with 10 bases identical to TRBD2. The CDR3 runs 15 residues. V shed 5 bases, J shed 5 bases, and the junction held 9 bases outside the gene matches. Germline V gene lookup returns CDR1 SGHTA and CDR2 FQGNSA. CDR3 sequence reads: CASSRGASGGDEQYF. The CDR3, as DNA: TGTGCCAGCAGCCGAGGGGCTAGCGGGGGTGACGAGCAGTACTTC. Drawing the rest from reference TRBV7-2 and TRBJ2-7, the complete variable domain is GAGVSQSPSNKVTEKGKDVELRCDPISGHTALYWYRQSLGQGLEFLIYFQGNSAPDKSGLPSDRFSAERTGGSVSTLTIQRTQQEDSAVYLCASSRGASGGDEQYFGPGTRLTVT.